A single sample is the source of the 7 T cell receptor beta chains below, sequenced in a study of shared clonotypes between healthy human individuals. Method: immunoSEQ multiplex PCR; TCRdb's copy keeps in-frame clones and lacks some. The table shows around 750,000 clones, with around 74% occurring only once. The sequenced material came from memory CD4+ T cells sorted from blood. Regarding subset: CD45RA-negative fraction. The receptors derive from a woman in her 30s in good health.

This chain links TRBV27 with TRBJ2-5, with TRBD1 as a possible D gene (6 bases). The length of the CDR3 is 14 residues. CDR1 and CDR2 from the germline V gene are MNHEY and SMNVEV (reference sequence). V gave up 2 bases and J gave up 4 bases, with 11 bases separating them. The CDR3 DNA reads as TGTGCCAGCAGTTTAAGAACAGGGTTAGAGACCCAGTACTTC. This encodes CASSLRTGLETQYF.

The chain employs TRBV5-4 and TRBJ2-7, with TRBD1 matching 9 bases. Per germline, CDR1 SGHNT and CDR2 YYREEE (reference sequence). After removal of 4 bases from V and 2 bases from J, the junction contained 7 bases not matched to a gene. The CDR3 loop spans 15 amino acids. The CDR3 bases are TGTGCCAGCAGCCGGCGGGACAGGGCTACCTACGAGCAGTACTTC. This codes for CASSRRDRATYEQYF.

This sequence joins TRBV29-1 and TRBJ1-1; TRBD1 matches at 8 bases. CDR1 is SQVTM and CDR2 is ANQGSEA in the germline V gene. The V segment lost 3 bases and the J segment 5 bases; nucleotides outside the gene matches: 5. The CDR3 has 13 amino acids. The DNA of the CDR3 is TGCAGCGTTGATCCGACAGGGGAAACTGAAGCTTTCTTT. Encoded protein: CSVDPTGETEAFF.

This chain joins TRBV6-5 and TRBJ1-1, with D hard to call. Germline values: CDR1 MNHEY, CDR2 SVGAGI. The V end was cut by 5 bases, the J end by 8 bases, with 12 bases between. The CDR3 has 12 amino acids. CDR3 region: CASSDIIGEAFF. The CDR3 DNA reads as TGTGCCAGCAGTGATATCATCGGCGAAGCTTTCTTT.

V and J are TRBV9 and TRBJ2-2; 9 nucleotides match TRBD1. Germline V gene sequence: CDR1 SGDLS, CDR2 YYNGEE. CDR3 length: 16 amino acids. The V gene end was trimmed by 2 bases and the J gene end by 5 bases; junction bases not matched to a gene: 7. The DNA for the CDR3 is TGTGCCAGCAGCGTTTTAGCGGACAGGGGTACCGGGGAGCTGTTTTTT. It encodes CASSVLADRGTGELFF. Based on the CDR3 plus reference TRBV9 and TRBJ2-2, the full variable domain is DSGVTQTPKHLITATGQRVTLRCSPRSGDLSVYWYQQSLDQGLQFLIQYYNGEERAKGNILERFSAQQFPDLHSELNLSSLELGDSALYFCASSVLADRGTGELFFGEGSRLTVL.

This rearrangement joins TRBV28 to TRBJ2-7, with 7 bases identical to TRBD2. CDR1 MDHEN and CDR2 SYDVKM come from the germline V gene. The length of the CDR3 is 14 residues. Trimming at V came to 2 bases and at J to 6 bases, leaving 7 bases not matched to a gene. Here the CDR3 reads CASSLAGAQREQYF. The CDR3 coding sequence is TGTGCCAGCAGTTTAGCGGGAGCTCAACGCGAGCAGTACTTC.

On this clone: The sample carries other DNA sequences with the same CDR3. The V and J genes are TRBV11-2 and TRBJ2-7; D gene unclear. Germline V gene lookup returns CDR1 SGHAT and CDR2 FQNNGV. V lost 3 bases, J lost 7 bases, and 10 bases lay in between. This CDR3 contains 12 residues. In DNA, the CDR3 is TGTGCCAGCAGCTTGGAGTTGAGGGAGCAGTACTTC. This encodes CASSLELREQYF.